This TCR beta chain derives from a study of blood T cell repertoires in COVID-19. Data came from immunoSEQ multiplex PCR; TCRdb stores just in-frame clones and leaves some out. The repertoire holds about 46,000 clones, with approximately 86% as singletons. This CDR3 has 14 amino acids. With 0 bases removed from V and 4 bases from J, the gap between germline ends came to 10 bases. Germline V gene sequence: CDR1 SGHRS, CDR2 YFSETQ. This TCR came from a man aged 60 to 75 with active or convalescent COVID-19. What was sequenced was peripheral blood. The chain recombines TRBV5-1 with TRBJ1-1; D ambiguous. CDR3 nucleotide sequence: TGCGCCAGCAGCTTGGGTAGTCGAGGCACTGAAGCTTTCTTT. Translated, it gives CASSLGSRGTEAFF.